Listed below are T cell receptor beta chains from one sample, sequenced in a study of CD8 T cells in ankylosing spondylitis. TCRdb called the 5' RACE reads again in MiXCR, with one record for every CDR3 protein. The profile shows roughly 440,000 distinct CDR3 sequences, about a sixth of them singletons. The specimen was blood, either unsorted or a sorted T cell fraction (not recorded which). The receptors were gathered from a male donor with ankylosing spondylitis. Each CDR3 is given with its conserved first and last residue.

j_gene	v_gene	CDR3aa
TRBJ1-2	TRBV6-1	CASSEAGGFGYGYTF
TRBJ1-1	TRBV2	CASSERRVNTEAFF
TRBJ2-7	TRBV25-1	CASSEWSLATRGYEQYF
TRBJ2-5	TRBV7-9	CASSKSQGGQETQYF
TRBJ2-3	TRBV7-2	CASSLGRGDTQYF
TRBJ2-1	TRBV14	CASSQVGAGGYNEQFF
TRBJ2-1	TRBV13	CASSLEPGQSFSYNEQFF
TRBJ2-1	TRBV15	CATSIGQGARAIHNEQFF
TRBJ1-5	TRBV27	CASSSADSINQPQHF
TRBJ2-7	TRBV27	CASRAGNQYEQYF
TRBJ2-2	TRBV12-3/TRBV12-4	CASTIQSANTGELFF
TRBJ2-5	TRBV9	CASIISGTSGSETQYF
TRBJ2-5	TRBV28	CASSFALAGDETQYF
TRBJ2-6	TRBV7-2	CASSSQSSGANVLTF
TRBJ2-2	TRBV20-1	CSARGPQGGHTGELFF
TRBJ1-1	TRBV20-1	CSAREAGVNTEAFF
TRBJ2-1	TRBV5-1	CASSLLSGGANEQFF
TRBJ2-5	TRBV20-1	CSARDRPWEETQYF
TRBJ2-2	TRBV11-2	CASSGGRAVTGELFF
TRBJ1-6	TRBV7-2	CASSLADRPYNSPLHF
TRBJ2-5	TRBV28	CASSLGRPGGTQYF
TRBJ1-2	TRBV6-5	CASSYGQGDGYTF
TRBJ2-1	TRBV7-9	CASSFLPSGEQFF
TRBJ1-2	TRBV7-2	CASSDRTGGNYGYTF